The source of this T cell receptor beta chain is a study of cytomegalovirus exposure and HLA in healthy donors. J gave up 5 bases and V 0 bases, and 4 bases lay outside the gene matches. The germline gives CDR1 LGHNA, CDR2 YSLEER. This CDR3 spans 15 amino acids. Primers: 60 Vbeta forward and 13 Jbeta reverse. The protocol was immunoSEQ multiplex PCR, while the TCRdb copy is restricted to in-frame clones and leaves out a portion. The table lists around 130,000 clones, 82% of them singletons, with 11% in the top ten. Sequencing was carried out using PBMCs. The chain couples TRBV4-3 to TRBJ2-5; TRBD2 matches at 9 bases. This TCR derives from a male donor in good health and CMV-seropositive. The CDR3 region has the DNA TGCGCCAGCAGCCAAGATGGCGGGAGGGGCGAGACCCAGTACTTC. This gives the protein CASSQDGGRGETQYF.